This T cell receptor (beta chain) was captured in a study of shared clonotypes between healthy human individuals. The genomic DNA of each subset was split evenly across several immunoSEQ plates. In the source study's methods: In the immunoSEQ data, sequences were junction-only and lacked quality scores, so filtering differed. Assay: immunoSEQ multiplex PCR; the TCRdb copy retains only in-frame clones and omits some. The V and J calls and the clone size are those of that table, but D and trimming were determined from the DNA. The table includes 450,000 to 550,000 clones, less than 85% detected once. Healthy and HIV-negative, the adult donors had no recent acute infections or vaccinations. All donors were Caucasian adults living in Nashville, Tennessee. The V and J ends lost 1 base and 5 bases, in that order; junction bases with no gene match: 6. The V gene's germline CDR1 is MDHEN and CDR2 SYDVKM. The CDR3 runs to 17 residues.

The receptor comes from a woman in her forties in good health. Some clones in this sample may be carry-over from other donors' samples. The sample comprised PBMCs. The chain recombines TRBV28 with TRBJ2-1, with 12 bases aligning to TRBD2. The CDR3 sequence is CASSLYRTSGKDNEQFF. Written as DNA, the CDR3 is TGTGCCAGCAGTTTATATAGGACTAGCGGGAAGGACAATGAGCAGTTCTTC.